The 6 T cell receptor beta chains in this list originate from one sample, sequenced in a study of OX40 agonist ivuxolimab in advanced cancers. TCRdb's table, derived via immunoSEQ multiplex PCR, lists solely in-frame clones and lacks some. This sample yields about 82,000 clones, of which 91% are seen a single time; about 2.3% belongs to the top ten. Specimen: CD4+ or CD8+ T cells sorted from blood, collected in a trial of the OX40 agonist ivuxolimab. The receptor source for this set is an adult with an advanced solid tumor such as melanoma, head and neck, liver or kidney cancer.

V and J are TRBV6-1 and TRBJ2-7, with a weak D call TRBD1 (5 bases). Trimming took off 5 bases at V and 1 base at J, with 12 bases between the two ends. The CDR3 loop spans 14 amino acids. Germline CDR1 is MNHNS and CDR2 is SASEGT. DNA of the CDR3: TGTGCCAGCAGTCTATCGGACACTTCCTACGAGCAGTACTTC. Translated, it gives CASSLSDTSYEQYF.

The gene calls are TRBV28 and TRBJ1-1, with D perhaps matching TRBD1 (5 bases). V lost 2 bases to trimming and J lost 11 bases, with 12 bases between them. Looked up from germline, CDR1 is MDHEN and CDR2 is SYDVKM. The CDR3 length is 12 residues. The CDR3 bases are TGTGCCAGCAGTTTAGCGGGGGGAAGGGCTTTCTTT. This sequence encodes CASSLAGGRAFF.

The chain has TRBV11-2 and TRBJ1-2, with 10 positions matching TRBD1. The CDR3 loop spans 16 amino acids. V lost 1 base and J lost 4; bases outside the gene matches: 6. CDR1 and CDR2 from the germline V gene are SGHAT and FQNNGV. This CDR3 reads CASSLATGGAGYGYTF. The CDR3 nucleotides are TGTGCCAGCAGCTTAGCGACAGGGGGCGCTGGCTATGGCTACACCTTC.

This chain joins TRBV28 and TRBJ2-7; possible D gene TRBD1, 6 bases. Germline V gene data show CDR1 as MDHEN and CDR2 as SYDVKM. This CDR3 has 14 residues. V lost 7 bases and J 3 bases, leaving 16 bases between the germline ends. The CDR3 region is CASNPQGSNYEQYF. CDR3 nucleotide sequence: TGTGCCAGCAACCCACAGGGATCAAACTACGAGCAGTACTTC.

This chain joins TRBV6-1 and TRBJ2-7, with TRBD2 matching over 10 bases. Germline CDR1 and CDR2: MNHNS and SASEGT. The junction had 6 bases not matched to a gene; V was cut back by 0 bases and J by 7 bases. The CDR3 contains 15 residues. CDR3 sequence (DNA): TGTGCCAGCAGTGAAGCTAGCGGGAGGACGAGGGAGCAGTACTTC. This encodes CASSEASGRTREQYF.

The chain's CDR3 is CAIGGRDTEAFF. For the CDR3, the DNA is TGTGCCATAGGGGGCAGGGACACTGAAGCTTTCTTT. V and J are TRBV10-3 and TRBJ1-1; 7 nucleotides align to TRBD1. This CDR3 is 12 amino acids long. The germline V gene has CDR1 ENHRY and CDR2 SYGVKD. V lost 9 bases, J lost 3 bases, and 4 bases stayed unmatched.